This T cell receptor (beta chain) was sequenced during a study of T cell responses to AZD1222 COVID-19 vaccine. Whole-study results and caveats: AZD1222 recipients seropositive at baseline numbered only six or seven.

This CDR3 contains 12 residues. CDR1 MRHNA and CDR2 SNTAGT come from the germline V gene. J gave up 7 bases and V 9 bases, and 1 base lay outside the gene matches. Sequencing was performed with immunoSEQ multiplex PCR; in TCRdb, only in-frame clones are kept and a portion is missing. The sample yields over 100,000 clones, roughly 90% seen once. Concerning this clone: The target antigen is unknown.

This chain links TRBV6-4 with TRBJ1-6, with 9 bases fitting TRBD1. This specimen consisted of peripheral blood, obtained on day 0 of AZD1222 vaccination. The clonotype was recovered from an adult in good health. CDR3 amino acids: CASDRGNSPLHF. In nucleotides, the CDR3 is TGTGCCAGTGACAGGGGGAATTCACCCCTCCACTTT.